Shown below are 20 T cell receptor beta chains from a single sample sequenced in a study of shared clonotypes between healthy human individuals. The repertoire was sequenced with immunoSEQ multiplex PCR; TCRdb's copy has only in-frame clones and lacks some. The sample lists some 320,000 clones, roughly 84% occurring once. Sequenced input: memory CD8+ T cells sorted from blood. The sample's subset: CD45RO+ cells pooled with CCR7-negative TemRA cells. Receptors were obtained from a man aged 18 to 35 in good health.

This chain connects TRBV7-9 to TRBJ2-1; 7 bases align to TRBD2. After removal of 3 bases from V and 7 bases from J, the junction contained 9 bases not matched to a gene. The CDR3 is 15 residues long. Germline CDR1 reads SEHNR; CDR2 reads FQNEAQ (reference sequence). The CDR3 reads CASSLYAGVGNEQFF. CDR3 sequence (DNA): TGTGCCAGCAGCTTGTATGCGGGAGTGGGTAATGAGCAGTTCTTC.

The CDR3 is CASSFRQGNEQFF. In DNA, the CDR3 is TGTGCCAGCAGCTTTCGCCAGGGAAATGAGCAGTTCTTC. The genes are TRBV7-6 and TRBJ2-1; possibly TRBD1 for D (5 bases). Germline values: CDR1 SGHVS, CDR2 FNYEAQ. V lost 3 bases to trimming and J lost 7 bases, with 10 bases between them. This CDR3 is built from 13 residues.

V and J are TRBV19 and TRBJ2-7; 8 bases map to TRBD2. Unmatched junction bases numbered 9, after V lost 1 base and J lost 7 bases. Germline CDR1 and CDR2: LNHDA and SQIVND (reference sequence). The CDR3 totals 15 residues. This chain's CDR3 is CASSIATGTSSEQYF. The CDR3 DNA is TGTGCCAGTAGTATAGCTACCGGGACTAGTAGTGAGCAGTACTTC.

V usage is TRBV6-5 and J usage is TRBJ2-7; D is unclear. Trimming took off 2 bases at V and 0 bases at J, with 8 bases between the two ends. CDR3 length equals 14 residues. Looked up from germline, CDR1 is MNHEY and CDR2 is SVGAGI. The CDR3 spells CASSYGTDSYEQYF. The CDR3 DNA sequence: TGTGCCAGCAGTTACGGCACGGACTCCTACGAGCAGTACTTC.

Comments on this clone: One end of the junction does not line up with germline, which may come from a read error. The V and J genes are TRBV7-2 and TRBJ2-1; 10 bases align to TRBD2. Germline lookup yields CDR1 SGHTA and CDR2 FQGNSA. The CDR3 runs 16 residues. CDR3 amino acids: CASSRLGAGGYGVSVF. CDR3 in DNA: TGTGCCAGCAGCCGCCTAGGAGCGGGAGGGTATGGTGTATCGGTCTTC.

The V gene is TRBV15, the J gene TRBJ2-1, with D maybe TRBD1 (5 bases). V lost 3 bases and J 0 bases, leaving 9 bases between the germline ends. The CDR3 extends over 15 amino acids. The germline V gene has CDR1 LNHNV and CDR2 YYDKDF (reference sequence). CDR3 amino acids: CATSRDKNSYNEQFF. The CDR3 DNA follows: TGTGCCACCAGCAGGGACAAAAACTCCTACAATGAGCAGTTCTTC.

V and J are TRBV2 and TRBJ1-4; tentatively, D is TRBD1 (5 bases). The germline V gene has CDR1 SNHLY and CDR2 FYNNEI. The CDR3 is 15 amino acids. With 8 bases removed from V and 8 bases from J, the gap between germline ends came to 21 bases. CDR3 in amino acids: CASGPAGHVGEKLFF. DNA of the CDR3: TGTGCCAGCGGCCCTGCGGGGCACGTGGGGGAAAAACTGTTTTTT.

The chain couples TRBV28 to TRBJ2-2, with TRBD2 matching over 9 bases. Germline V gene data show CDR1 as MDHEN and CDR2 as SYDVKM. The V segment lost 5 bases and the J segment 3 bases; nucleotides outside the gene matches: 19. This CDR3 is 20 amino acids long. The CDR3 is CASSLPDSGGRPQDTGELFF. The DNA of the CDR3 is TGTGCCAGCAGTCTCCCCGATAGCGGGGGACGACCTCAGGACACCGGGGAGCTGTTTTTT.

The rearrangement links TRBV27 to TRBJ2-7; 7 bases agree with TRBD1. The trim removed 0 bases at V and 6 bases at J, leaving 5 bases unmatched. The germline CDR1 and CDR2 sequences are MNHEY and SMNVEV (reference sequence). The CDR3 covers 14 residues. The CDR3 DNA follows: TGTGCCAGCAGTTTATCTCCGACAGGGCTCGAGCAGTACTTC. It translates to CASSLSPTGLEQYF.

The chain combines TRBV4-1 with TRBJ2-5; possible D gene TRBD2, 6 bases. There are 14 residues in the CDR3. Trimming stripped 4 bases from V and 4 bases from J, with 13 bases between. From germline, CDR1 is MGHRA and CDR2 YSYEKL. CDR3 nucleotides: TGCGCCAGCAGCCCTGTGCGCGGGACAGAGACCCAGTACTTC. Translating it yields CASSPVRGTETQYF.

In this sample, this clone turned up once. The chain is built from TRBV18 and TRBJ2-7; a weak D match, TRBD1 (7 bases). In germline, CDR1 is KGHSH, CDR2 LQKENI. CDR3 length: 15 amino acids. The V end was cut by 0 bases, the J end by 1 base, with 10 bases between. For the CDR3, the DNA is TGTGCCAGCTCACCACCGCCAGGGGGGTCCTACGAGCAGTACTTC. Translation: CASSPPPGGSYEQYF.

The chain links TRBV6-1 to TRBJ2-7; D is possibly TRBD1 (5 bases). Germline lookup yields CDR1 MNHNS and CDR2 SASEGT. The CDR3 runs to 15 residues. V was trimmed by 1 base and J by 3 bases, leaving 13 bases between them. In DNA form, the CDR3 reads TGTGCCAGCAGTGAAGATTGGGGCACTAACTACGAGCAGTACTTC. Its translation: CASSEDWGTNYEQYF.

This chain uses TRBV5-5 with TRBJ2-7; the D is unclear. The length of the CDR3 is 13 residues. Germline lookup yields CDR1 SGHKS and CDR2 YYEKEE (reference sequence). Deletions cut 0 bases from V and 3 bases from J, with 7 bases between. The CDR3 nucleotides are TGTGCCAGCAGCTTGGCCCTGAGCTACGAGCAGTACTTC. Translated: CASSLALSYEQYF.

This clone was detected a few times. The V and J genes are TRBV2 and TRBJ2-7, with 7 nucleotides matching TRBD1. V trimming: 2 bases; J trimming: 6 bases; junction bases outside the gene matches: 10. The germline gives CDR1 SNHLY, CDR2 FYNNEI. The CDR3 runs to 15 residues. The CDR3 loop reads CASSEFGTEGLEQYF. The CDR3 coding sequence is TGTGCCAGCAGTGAATTTGGGACAGAGGGGCTCGAGCAGTACTTC.

V usage is TRBV28 and J usage is TRBJ2-3; D not certain. The V and J ends lost 5 bases and 0 bases respectively, with 9 bases between them. CDR3 length: 14 amino acids. Germline values: CDR1 MDHEN, CDR2 SYDVKM. CDR3 bases: TGTGCCAGCAGTCCCCAGCCTAGCACAGATACGCAGTATTTT. It encodes CASSPQPSTDTQYF.

This clone was detected many times. V usage is TRBV6-5 and J usage is TRBJ1-1; tentatively, D is TRBD1 (5 bases). The CDR3 is 12 residues long. Germline V lookup: CDR1 MNHEY, CDR2 SVGAGI. The V and J ends lost 5 bases and 10 bases respectively, with 14 bases between them. The CDR3: CASSPGGSGAFF. CDR3 sequence (DNA): TGTGCCAGCAGTCCCGGGGGATCGGGAGCTTTCTTT.

The table lists this clone with a count of one. This CDR3 reads CASSRTSGNTDTQYF. The CDR3 coding sequence is TGCGCCAGCTCCAGGACTAGCGGGAACACAGATACGCAGTATTTT. V gene TRBV10-1 combines with J gene TRBJ2-3; TRBD2 matches 12 bases. Germline loops: CDR1 WNHNN, CDR2 SYGVQD (reference sequence). This CDR3 region has 15 residues. With V trimmed by 8 bases and J by 2 bases, 5 bases remained unmatched.

A remark on this clone: At one end, the junction sequence differs from germline, possibly due to a read error. The chain carries TRBV7-2 and TRBJ2-2, with D perhaps TRBD1 (6 bases). From germline, CDR1 is SGHTA and CDR2 FQGNSA. The CDR3 length is 15 residues. As DNA, the CDR3 is TGTGCCAGCAGCTTACTCACAGGGAACGCCGGGGAGCTGTTTTTT. Its protein product is CASSLLTGNAGELFF. Using reference TRBV7-2 and TRBJ2-2 for the parts outside the CDR3, the full variable domain is GAGVSQSPSNKVTEKGKDVELRCDPISGHTALYWYRQSLGQGLEFLIYFQGNSAPDKSGLPSDRFSAERTGGSVSTLTIQRTQQEDSAVYLCASSLLTGNAGELFFGEGSRLTVL.

The chain recombines TRBV2 with TRBJ1-1; D gene unclear. Trimming took 3 bases from V and 5 from J, leaving 16 bases between them. The CDR3 totals 15 residues. In germline, CDR1 is SNHLY, CDR2 FYNNEI. The chain's CDR3 is CASSEEGSRWTEAFF. CDR3 bases: TGTGCCAGCAGTGAGGAGGGCAGCAGGTGGACTGAAGCTTTCTTT. The full variable domain, completed using reference TRBV2 and TRBJ1-1, is EPEVTQTPSHQVTQMGQEVILRCVPISNHLYFYWYRQILGQKVEFLVSFYNNEISEKSEIFDDQFSVERPDGSNFTLKIRSTKLEDSAMYFCASSEEGSRWTEAFFGQGTRLTVV.

V gene TRBV5-6 combines with J gene TRBJ1-6, with D uncertain. The ends were cut back, 3 bases at V and 7 bases at J, with 11 bases in the middle. The CDR3 contains 14 residues. Germline V lookup: CDR1 SGHDT, CDR2 YYEEEE. CDR3 region: CASSSGDSNSPLHF. DNA for the CDR3: TGTGCCAGCAGCTCCGGTGATTCAAATTCACCCCTCCACTTT.